This entry is about one T cell receptor beta chain. This entry is derived from a study of shared clonotypes between healthy human individuals. The repertoire was sequenced with immunoSEQ multiplex PCR; TCRdb's copy has only in-frame clones and lacks some. The repertoire holds 1 million to 1.2 million clones, with approximately 77% as singletons. The investigators split CD4+ cells into a CD45RA+ naive subset and a CD45RA-negative memory subset. This CDR3 region has 13 residues. V gave up 5 bases and J gave up 5 bases, with 12 bases separating them. Germline lookup yields CDR1 MNHEY and CDR2 SVGAGI. This TCR was sampled from a man aged 18 to 30 in good health. Some clones in this sample may be carry-over from other donors' samples. The sequenced material came from memory CD4+ T cells from PBMCs. Subset denoted: CD45RA-negative fraction. This sequence joins TRBV6-5 and TRBJ1-2; TRBD1 is a possible D gene (5 bases). In DNA, the CDR3 is TGTGCCAGCAGTCTCGGGGGACTTTATGGCTACACCTTC. It yields the protein CASSLGGLYGYTF.